The 10 T cell receptor beta chains in this list originate from one sample, sequenced in a study of Ad26.COV2.S vaccination and SARS-CoV-2 variants. Specified treatment: some 19 received Ad26.COV2.S at low or high dose, single or two shots; 5 received placebo; per-sample allocation not given. After the first vaccine or placebo injection, samples were drawn on day 63. TCRdb's table, derived via immunoSEQ multiplex PCR, lists solely in-frame clones and lacks some. The sample holds a few hundred thousand clones, approximately 87% seen once. Sequenced material: peripheral blood, taken in a trial of Ad26.COV2.S vaccine versus placebo. These receptors came from a person between 18 and 65 years old who received the Ad26.COV2.S COVID-19 vaccine or a placebo.

This clone came up once. The V call is TRBV7-3, the J call TRBJ2-2; D is ambiguous. Trimming removed 3 bases at V and 4 bases at J, with 9 bases between. The CDR3 is made up of 14 amino acids. CDR1 SGHTA and CDR2 FQGTGA come from the germline V gene. The CDR3 DNA reads TGTGCCAGCAGCTTCGGGTCGGGCACCGGGGAGCTGTTTTTT. Residues: CASSFGSGTGELFF.

In this sample, this clone turned up a few times. CDR3: CASSQDKARVNTEAFF. The CDR3 coding sequence is TGTGCCAGCAGCCAAGATAAGGCCAGGGTGAACACTGAAGCTTTCTTT. The chain joins TRBV3-1 (or the pseudogene TRBV3-2) to TRBJ1-1, with D possibly being TRBD1 (5 bases). CDR1 and CDR2 (germline): LGHDT, YNNKEL (reference sequence). V was cut by 0 bases and J by 0 bases, with 11 bases left in between. This CDR3 contains 16 residues.

The rearrangement joins TRBV6-2 or TRBV6-3 to TRBJ2-3, with TRBD2 as a possible D gene (6 bases). Germline assignment: CDR1 MNHEY and CDR2 SVGEGT. The V and J ends lost 6 bases and 0 bases respectively, with 16 bases between them. The CDR3 is 16 residues long. CDR3 protein: CASSHGAGLSTDTQYF. DNA of the CDR3: TGTGCCAGCAGCCACGGGGCGGGACTTAGCACAGATACGCAGTATTTT.

The chain joins TRBV12-3 or TRBV12-4 to TRBJ2-1; either TRBD1 or TRBD2 may fit D (5 bases each). V lost 3 bases to trimming and J lost 11 bases, with 8 bases between them. CDR3 length: 11 residues. The DNA for the CDR3 is TGTGCCAGCAGTTTGGGACCGAAGCAGTTCTTC. This translates into CASSLGPKQFF.

The gene calls are TRBV6-5 and TRBJ1-5; D is perhaps TRBD1 (6 bases). CDR1 MNHEY and CDR2 SVGAGI come from the germline V gene. The CDR3 has 14 residues. Between the trimmed V and J ends, which lost 3 bases and 4 bases, there was a span of 10 bases. The CDR3 region has the DNA TGTGCCAGCAGTTATGGAGGACAGAATCAGCCCCAGCATTTT. Amino acid sequence: CASSYGGQNQPQHF.

The chain combines TRBV29-1 with TRBJ2-1, with a tentative D call TRBD2 (6 bases). The germline gives CDR1 SQVTM, CDR2 ANQGSEA. The CDR3 contains 14 residues. The V end lost 4 bases, the J end lost 3 bases, and 13 bases lay between the germline ends. CDR3 DNA: TGCAGCGTTGGGGGGACGGGGGTCTACAATGAGCAGTTCTTC. Amino acid sequence: CSVGGTGVYNEQFF.

V and J are TRBV6-5 and TRBJ1-1; D perhaps matches TRBD1 (6 bases). The CDR3 length is 15 residues. The germline V gene has CDR1 MNHEY and CDR2 SVGAGI. Trimming left V 6 bases short and J 1 base short, with 15 bases between. The CDR3 loop reads CASRALKGGNTEAFF. In DNA, the CDR3 is TGTGCCAGCAGAGCGTTGAAGGGGGGGAACACTGAAGCTTTCTTT.

The V call is TRBV7-2, the J call TRBJ2-7; D gene unclear. Per germline, CDR1 SGHTA and CDR2 FQGNSA. The ends were cut back, 2 bases at V and 6 bases at J, with 14 bases in the middle. CDR3 length equals 14 residues. CDR3 in DNA: TGTGCCAGCAGCTTAAATCCACCCTGGGGCGAGCAGTACTTC. As protein: CASSLNPPWGEQYF.

This clone came up once. The chain uses TRBV2 and TRBJ1-2, with D uncertain. CDR1 and CDR2 from the germline V gene are SNHLY and FYNNEI. The CDR3 length is 13 residues. V lost 8 bases, J lost 8 bases, and 18 bases lay in between. In DNA, the CDR3 is TGTGCCAGCCACACTGAGGGAGTAGCAGGCTACACCTTC. As protein: CASHTEGVAGYTF.

The rearrangement links TRBV5-6 to TRBJ2-1; D possibly matches TRBD1 or TRBD2 (5 bases each). The CDR3 has 11 amino acids. V was shortened by 2 bases and J by 9 bases, with 6 bases between the two germline ends. Germline V gene lookup returns CDR1 SGHDT and CDR2 YYEEEE. CDR3 sequence: CASSFGGEQFF. DNA for the CDR3: TGTGCCAGCAGCTTTGGGGGTGAGCAGTTCTTC.